This TCR beta chain was captured by sequencing in a study of blood T cell repertoires in COVID-19. The wider study: COVID-19 samples collected from the United States, Italy and Spain covered acute and convalescent phases. PBMCs, B-cell-depleted T cells, or T cells provided the cDNA or gDNA that made up the material.

In the original analysis: Amplification of reference gene primers provided the estimated nucleated cell counts. Measured with immunoSEQ multiplex PCR; TCRdb has only the in-frame clones, and not every one. V and J calls and clone size come straight from that table; D and trimming were deduced from the DNA. Altogether around 270,000 clones are present, less than 90% being singletons, with the ten largest covering less than 2%. Germline V gene lookup returns CDR1 SEHNR and CDR2 FQNEAQ (reference sequence). The CDR3 spans 11 residues. V shed 1 base and J shed 7 bases, with 4 bases lying between them. The receptor comes from a woman aged 35 to 49 who had recovered from COVID-19. The sequencing sample was made of peripheral blood. The chain carries TRBV7-9 and TRBJ1-1; D ambiguous. DNA for the CDR3: TGTGCCAGCAGCTTAGAGCTTGAAGCTTTCTTT. It yields the protein CASSLELEAFF.